This TCR beta chain is drawn from a study of shared clonotypes between healthy human individuals (dated by TCRdb to the early 2020s). With regard to the full study: A few men and two women, aged 18 to 49 years, made up the cohort. For each donor, CD4 naive and CD4 memory were each run on three plates, CD8 naive on two plates, and CD8 memory on one plate. The study deeply sequenced blood TCR repertoires of several healthy adults to estimate repertoire size and the extent of clonotype sharing between individuals. Libraries were prepared and TCR repertoires were sequenced by different laboratories using diverse techniques, in order to increase sequencing depth and limit assay-specific biases. Leukapheresis yielded between about 0.9 and 9.5 billion PBMCs per donor.

In this sample, this clone turned up a few times. Its antigen remains undetermined. Base qualities are not at hand, and no much larger clone is one base apart. The donors were healthy, HIV-negative adults who had no recently reported acute infections or vaccinations. Every donor was a Caucasian adult living in Nashville, Tennessee, USA. CD4+ T cells were enriched through magnetic negative selection, after which naive cells were positively selected on CD45RA and the remaining negative fraction served as the memory subset. After blood collection by leukapheresis, PBMCs were isolated using Ficoll-Histopaque density gradient centrifugation and then cryopreserved in the vapor phase of liquid nitrogen. Analytical flow cytometry was used to check the purity and quantity of each magnetically sorted T cell population. Genomic DNA was isolated from each sorted fraction and quantified by UV absorbance on a Nanodrop 2000c.

On the study overall, not on this receptor specifically: Sampling was limited to blood, and TCR repertoires in tissue likely differ from TCR repertoires in blood. Naive subsets generally had larger estimated clonotype richness than memory subsets did. Based on pairwise subsampling, the degree of clonotype sharing among donors was expected to be affected by sequencing depth. Rarefaction of sorted-subset datasets indicated incomplete sequencing despite the large sequencing depth. The small number of donors limited the genetic and exposure-history diversity represented. Compared with non-shared clonotypes, the clonotypes found in all four sorted-subset donors had higher generation probabilities. When a handful of donors were compared, the shared fraction of clonotypes was around 5% for naive CD4, over 3% for naive CD8, roughly 2.5% for memory CD4, and around 0.4% for memory CD8.

Using the deep immunoSEQ assay, TCR CDR3 regions were amplified from genomic DNA by multiplex PCR. Genomic DNA extracted from each cell subset was distributed evenly over all wells of several immunoSEQ 96-well plates, and each plate served as one replicate. Each replicate PCR for sorted subsets received about 220 ng genomic DNA, equal to roughly 30,000 T cell genomes. Purified libraries were measured with a Qubit 3.0 fluorometer, size-checked on a Bioanalyzer 2100, and measured again with the KAPA Library Quantification kit. Each immunoSEQ 96-well plate was sequenced on its own single-read 150-cycle Illumina NextSeq 550 flow cell. Under the source paper's analysis protocol: The immunoSEQ output contained only junctional sequences without quality scores, so filtering could not match that applied to full-length reads. Sequences were annotated with PyIR, a Python wrapper for IgBLAST v1.9, and V/J genes and CDR3 were assigned using IMGT germline references. Reads with weak V/J assignments (E-value above 1e-6), missing CDR3, stop codons, out-of-frame junctions, or ambiguous translated residues were removed. V3J clonotypes were defined as sequences sharing an identical inferred V gene, J gene, and CDR3 amino acid sequence. To compute the percentage overlap between repertoires, the number of shared unique clonotypes was divided by the size of the smaller repertoire. Richness of each repertoire was evaluated using RTK rarefaction, the Chao1 estimator, and Recon v2.1 estimates of unobserved clonotypes. For all TCRbeta clonotypes obtained by the gDNA method from a few donors, generation probabilities were computed with OLGA. Not all clones reach the TCRdb copy of this immuneACCESS table, which keeps in-frame sequences only. Checked studies attribute under half of the gap to unresolved V genes and leave the rest unexplained. D and trimming come from the DNA, and the V and J calls and clone size come from that table. Present in this sample are about 710,000 clones, 55% to 80% of which were seen just once. The ten biggest clones cover under 2% of the sample.

The CDR3 holds 16 amino acids from the cysteine to the phenylalanine. Solely the CDR3 DNA is kept, with 48 bases framed from the first base. Based on the germline V gene, the CDR1 and CDR2 sequences are MNHNS and SASEGT. V is cut back by 4 bases and J by 7 bases, with 10 bases in the junction unmatched. This sequence was found in a woman aged 25-40 years in good health. Sequencing was performed on memory CD4+ T cells sorted from blood. The cell subset or site tag for this specimen amounts to: CD45RA-negative fraction. The chain is made from TRBV6-1 and TRBJ2-1; 10 junctional bases match TRBD2. The sequenced DNA: TGTGCCAGCAGTGGAAGCCTAGCGGGAGCACAAAATGAGCAGTTCTTC. This encodes CASSGSLAGAQNEQFF.